Included here is one T cell receptor beta chain sequence, with context. Antigen unknown. The CDR3 sequence is 15 residues long. CDR1 is KGHSH, CDR2 LQKENI, per germline. V shed 0 bases and J shed 1 base, with 8 bases lying between them. This specimen comes from a study of T cells in Graves' hyperthyroidism and ophthalmopathy. Overall study results and limits: Before onset, ophthalmopathy was predicted by the model a median approximately 6.5 months earlier.

Patients counted as stable if ophthalmopathy did not develop within 18 months. A 10 ml volume of fresh peripheral blood provided the PBMCs. There were TCR beta CDR3 regions amplified from RNA transcripts. In the first-round RT-PCR of the TCR CDR3, the HTBI primer set was used. Each CDR3 protein is one row after TCRdb ran MiXCR on the multiplex PCR reads. The top ten clones hold 6.5% to 8% of a sample with about 560,000 distinct CDR3 sequences, approximately 15% of them seen once. Sequences were obtained from blood. V usage is TRBV18 and J usage is TRBJ2-3; TRBD1 or TRBD2 may be the D gene (5 bases each). This TCR was sampled from a woman in her 30s with Graves' hyperthyroidism. The CDR3 sequence: CASSPPGRRTDTQYF. The CDR3 DNA follows: TGTGCCAGCTCACCACCGGGACGGCGCACAGATACGCAGTATTTT.